The present TCR beta chain was sequenced within a study of T cells in Graves' hyperthyroidism and ophthalmopathy. On the study more broadly: Peripheral blood was acquired at first diagnosis, ahead of any therapy whatsoever.

This clonotype was detected a few times. V lost 10 bases and J 6 bases, leaving 15 bases between the germline ends. The germline V gene has CDR1 ENHRY and CDR2 SYGVKD. The CDR3 sequence is 12 residues long. RNA transcripts served as the template for amplifying TCR beta CDR3 regions. During a first-round RT-PCR of the TCR CDR3, the HTBI primer set was used. Each CDR3 protein is one row after TCRdb ran MiXCR on the multiplex PCR reads. The sample consists of a few hundred thousand distinct CDR3 sequences, 15% to 19% of them appearing once. The clonotype was recovered from a woman aged 25 to 39 with Graves' hyperthyroidism. The sequenced sample was blood. V gene TRBV10-3 combines with J gene TRBJ1-2, with a tentative D call TRBD1 (5 bases). CDR3 in amino acids: CATADNFDGYTF. CDR3 DNA: TGTGCCACCGCGGACAATTTCGATGGCTACACCTTC.